The 5 T cell receptor beta chains below come from one sample, sequenced in a study of T cell responses to AZD1222 COVID-19 vaccine. Sequencing used immunoSEQ multiplex PCR; TCRdb keeps in-frame clones, though not all of them. The sample consists of 96,000 or so clones, 80% to 90% of them appearing once. The sequences come from peripheral blood, collected on day 0 of AZD1222 vaccination. The receptors originated from an adult in good health.

This rearrangement joins TRBV30 to TRBJ2-2, with 8 bases aligning to TRBD1. The V gene's germline CDR1 is GTSNPN and CDR2 SVGIG (reference sequence). The CDR3 spans 16 residues. V lost 3 bases to trimming and J lost 7 bases; unmatched junction nucleotides: 13. The CDR3 loop is CAWSRGQVEENGELFF. The CDR3, as DNA: TGTGCCTGGAGCAGGGGACAGGTTGAGGAGAACGGGGAGCTGTTTTTT.

The chain links TRBV19 to TRBJ2-3; TRBD2 matches 8 bases. J lost 2 bases, V lost 3 bases, and 10 bases had no gene match. Per the germline V gene, CDR1 is LNHDA and CDR2 is SQIVND (reference sequence). The CDR3 is 17 residues long. The CDR3 reads CASSMQRPGLVTDTQYF. The CDR3 nucleotides read TGTGCCAGTAGTATGCAAAGACCGGGACTAGTCACAGATACGCAGTATTTT.

This chain uses TRBV18 with TRBJ2-1; 7 positions match TRBD1. The CDR3 totals 13 residues. Germline V gene lookup returns CDR1 KGHSH and CDR2 LQKENI. The trim removed 5 bases at V and 7 bases at J, leaving 5 bases unmatched. This CDR3 reads CASSTRQGNEQFF. Here the CDR3 DNA reads TGTGCCAGCTCAACTAGACAGGGAAATGAGCAGTTCTTC.

This sequence joins TRBV7-3 and TRBJ2-1; the D gene is possibly TRBD1 (7 bases). V lost 0 bases to trimming and J lost 4 bases, with 28 bases between them. The length of the CDR3 is 21 residues. Germline CDR1 SGHTA, CDR2 FQGTGA. CDR3: CASSLTGGQGVLLTTYNEQFF. CDR3 in DNA: TGTGCCAGCAGCTTAACGGGAGGTCAGGGGGTGCTCCTTACTACATACAATGAGCAGTTCTTC.

This chain uses TRBV4-3 with TRBJ1-2; D gene unclear. Trimming left V 0 bases short and J 4 bases short, with 6 bases between. The germline gives CDR1 LGHNA, CDR2 YSLEER. The CDR3 totals 13 residues. This CDR3 reads CASSQDLGYGYTF. In DNA, the CDR3 is TGCGCCAGCAGCCAAGATCTTGGCTATGGCTACACCTTC.